Sequencing of this T cell receptor (beta chain) was carried out in a study of blood T cells in healthy people across ages. This clonotype was seen repeatedly, ten times or more. Per germline, CDR1 SGHKS and CDR2 YYEKEE (reference sequence). V gave up 0 bases and J gave up 7 bases; unmatched junction bases: 9. CDR3 length: 17 amino acids. Primed by a sample-barcoded 5' primer and a J-beta primer mix, a second PCR proceeded for 7 to 11 cycles. MiXCR was run by TCRdb on the 5' RACE reads, yielding one entry per CDR3 protein. The repertoire holds some 560,000 distinct CDR3 sequences, with approximately 26% as singletons. The sample was also reused in another study, on T cells of mothers and their children.

The receptor's source is a boy younger than 10 in good health. The material sequenced was blood. This sequence joins TRBV5-5 and TRBJ2-1, with 11 bases identical to TRBD2. Here the CDR3 reads CASSLAPTSGGTNEQFF. In DNA form, the CDR3 reads TGTGCCAGCAGCTTGGCCCCCACTAGCGGGGGTACGAATGAGCAGTTCTTC.